A single sample is the source of the 32 T cell receptor beta chains below, sequenced in a study of cytomegalovirus exposure and HLA in healthy donors. 13 Jbeta primers and 60 Vbeta primers were used for the PCR. The method was immunoSEQ multiplex PCR; TCRdb's version includes in-frame clones alone and lacks a portion of them. The repertoire holds over 100,000 clones, with under 70% as singletons. Sequenced: PBMCs. These receptor sequences come from a man younger than 30 in good health and CMV-seronegative.

CDR3 loop: CASSIMAGEYTGELFF. Written as DNA, the CDR3 is TGTGCCAGTAGTATAATGGCGGGAGAGTACACCGGGGAGCTGTTTTTT. The V and J genes are TRBV19 and TRBJ2-2; the match to TRBD2 covers 7 bases. Per germline, CDR1 LNHDA and CDR2 SQIVND (reference sequence). The ends lost 2 bases at V and 3 bases at J; junction bases unmatched: 6. There are 16 residues in the CDR3.

This clone was observed once. V gene TRBV12-5 combines with J gene TRBJ2-2; 7 bases match TRBD1. The junction had 5 bases not matched to a gene; V was cut back by 2 bases and J by 2 bases. The CDR3 is made up of 16 amino acids. Germline-derived CDR1 and CDR2 are LGHNT and FRNRAP. In DNA form, the CDR3 reads TGTGCTAGTGGTTTGCGGCCAGGGGGAAACACCGGGGAGCTGTTTTTT. Protein: CASGLRPGGNTGELFF. Full variable domain (outside the CDR3, taken from reference TRBV12-5 and TRBJ2-2): DARVTQTPRHKVTEMGQEVTMRCQPILGHNTVFWYRQTMMQGLELLAYFRNRAPLDDSGMPKDRFSAEMPDATLATLKIQPSEPRDSAVYFCASGLRPGGNTGELFFGEGSRLTVL.

This clone was detected a few times. This sequence joins TRBV27 and TRBJ1-5; D is uncertain. The CDR3 runs 12 residues. The V and J ends lost 6 bases and 8 bases respectively, with 11 bases between them. Germline-derived CDR1 and CDR2 are MNHEY and SMNVEV (reference sequence). CDR3 coding DNA: TGTGCCAGCAGCCCGGGAAGTAAGCCCCAGCATTTT. Translating gives CASSPGSKPQHF.

This chain links TRBV7-2 with TRBJ1-1; 9 bases align to TRBD1. Losses at the gene ends were 1 base for V and 9 bases for J; bases not matched to a gene: 9. The CDR3 runs 15 residues. Germline V CDR1 and CDR2: SGHTA, FQGNSA. The CDR3 is CASSLGGTGRWKAFF. CDR3 sequence (DNA): TGTGCCAGCAGCTTAGGGGGGACAGGGCGATGGAAAGCTTTCTTT.

CDR3 sequence: CAWGQGNTEAFF. The CDR3 nucleotides are TGTGCCTGGGGACAGGGGAACACTGAAGCTTTCTTT. The chain joins TRBV30 to TRBJ1-1; 8 bases map to TRBD1. Germline V CDR1 and CDR2: GTSNPN, SVGIG (reference sequence). The V gene end was trimmed by 5 bases and the J gene end by 1 base; junction bases not matched to a gene: 0. This CDR3 contains 12 residues.

The chain employs TRBV19 and TRBJ1-3; weak D call: TRBD1 (5 bases). Trimming took off 3 bases at V and 4 bases at J, with 10 bases between the two ends. CDR1 and CDR2 (germline): LNHDA, SQIVND (reference sequence). The CDR3 loop spans 14 amino acids. In DNA form, the CDR3 reads TGTGCCAGTAGTATCCGCGACAGAGGAAACACCATATATTTT. Its protein product is CASSIRDRGNTIYF. The full variable domain, completed using reference TRBV19 and TRBJ1-3, is DGGITQSPKYLFRKEGQNVTLSCEQNLNHDAMYWYRQDPGQGLRLIYYSQIVNDFQKGDIAEGYSVSREKKESFPLTVTSAQKNPTAFYLCASSIRDRGNTIYFGEGSWLTVV.

The chain has TRBV2 and TRBJ1-5, with 8 bases matching TRBD1. Germline V lookup: CDR1 SNHLY, CDR2 FYNNEI. This CDR3 is 13 amino acids long. V shed 4 bases and J 7 bases; nucleotides not matched to a gene: 3. The CDR3 DNA follows: TGTGCCAGCAGTGTGGCAGGGGGCCAGCCCCAGCATTTT. This gives the protein CASSVAGGQPQHF.

The chain combines TRBV4-1 with TRBJ2-1; 9 bases line up with TRBD2. The CDR3 is made up of 16 amino acids. Trimming at V came to 3 bases and at J to 3 bases, leaving 6 bases not matched to a gene. Germline lookup yields CDR1 MGHRA and CDR2 YSYEKL. CDR3 nucleotide sequence: TGCGCCAGCAGCCACCCTATAGCGGGAGTCTACAATGAGCAGTTCTTC. This sequence encodes CASSHPIAGVYNEQFF.

The J gene is TRBJ2-3, the V gene TRBV27; D gene uncertain. The CDR3 length is 11 residues. Trimming left V 2 bases short and J 9 bases short, with 6 bases between. The germline CDR1 and CDR2 sequences are MNHEY and SMNVEV (reference sequence). The CDR3 is CASSLAQTQYF. CDR3 bases: TGTGCCAGCAGTTTAGCACAAACGCAGTATTTT.

This chain joins TRBV25-1 and TRBJ1-1; D is unclear. Germline CDR1 and CDR2: MGHDK and SYGVNS. There are 14 residues in the CDR3. Trimming shortened V by 1 base and J by 5 bases, and 11 bases separated the two germline ends. As DNA, the CDR3 is TGTGCCAGCAGTGAATTGGGCCTTGGTACTGAAGCTTTCTTT. Translated: CASSELGLGTEAFF.

The chain recombines TRBV27 with TRBJ1-5; 7 bases are a match to TRBD1. V dropped 2 bases and J dropped 3; count of bases not matched to a gene: 4. Germline V gives CDR1 MNHEY, CDR2 SMNVEV (reference sequence). The CDR3 totals 15 residues. The CDR3 reads CASSLMGQFNQPQHF. The CDR3 region has the DNA TGTGCCAGCAGTTTAATGGGACAGTTCAATCAGCCCCAGCATTTT.

This CDR3 is CASSITGIYEQYF. Written as DNA, the CDR3 is TGTGCCAGCAGCATTACGGGGATTTACGAGCAGTACTTC. This chain connects TRBV5-6 to TRBJ2-7, with a weak D call TRBD2 (5 bases). V was cut by 4 bases and J by 4 bases, with 12 bases left in between. CDR1 is SGHDT and CDR2 is YYEEEE in the germline V gene. The CDR3 totals 13 residues.

V and J are TRBV4-2 and TRBJ2-5; tentative D call: TRBD2 (7 bases). Between the trimmed V and J ends, which lost 0 bases and 4 bases, there was a span of 21 bases. The germline CDR1 and CDR2 sequences are LGHNA and YNFKEQ. This CDR3 spans 18 amino acids. The CDR3 protein is CASSQDGVITGRAETQYF. Written as DNA, the CDR3 is TGTGCCAGCAGCCAAGACGGAGTTATCACAGGGAGGGCAGAGACCCAGTACTTC.

The chain employs TRBV15 and TRBJ1-3, with D possibly being TRBD1 (5 bases). Trimming left V 0 bases short and J 1 base short, with 13 bases between. The CDR3 totals 17 residues. Germline CDR1 reads LNHNV; CDR2 reads YYDKDF (reference sequence). The CDR3 sequence: CATSRDSGGVSGNTIYF. The DNA of the CDR3 is TGTGCCACCAGCAGAGACTCAGGAGGGGTTTCTGGAAACACCATATATTTT.

The chain uses TRBV27 and TRBJ2-3; D gene unclear. This CDR3 has 18 residues. The V gene lost 3 bases and the J gene lost 0 bases, with 19 bases spanning the gap. Germline CDR1 MNHEY, CDR2 SMNVEV (reference sequence). Written as DNA, the CDR3 is TGTGCCAGCAGTTTTTATCCCCACAGATCCCCTAGCACAGATACGCAGTATTTT. It yields the protein CASSFYPHRSPSTDTQYF.

Only a few counts were recorded for this clone. The V and J genes are TRBV28 and TRBJ2-7, with a possible D match to TRBD2 (5 bases). CDR1 is MDHEN and CDR2 is SYDVKM in the germline V gene. This CDR3 has 13 amino acids. The germline V and J ends were trimmed by 7 bases and 7 bases, with 17 bases remaining between them. The CDR3 is CASNSIGSREQYF. CDR3 in DNA: TGTGCCAGCAACTCTATTGGGAGCCGGGAGCAGTACTTC.

Only one count was recorded for this clone. The CDR3 region has the DNA TGTGCCAGCAGTTACACCGGACAGGCCATCAATCAGCCCCAGCATTTT. Translation: CASSYTGQAINQPQHF. The chain has TRBV6-6 and TRBJ1-5, with 7 positions matching TRBD1. Germline CDR1 and CDR2: MNHNY and SVGAGI (reference sequence). The CDR3 runs 16 residues. Unmatched junction bases numbered 7, after V lost 2 bases and J lost 3 bases.

This clone was observed a single time. The chain recombines TRBV28 with TRBJ1-5; a possible D gene is TRBD1 (5 bases). This CDR3 has 15 residues. Germline V lookup: CDR1 MDHEN, CDR2 SYDVKM. V lost 3 bases to trimming and J lost 0 bases, with 9 bases between them. The CDR3 coding sequence is TGTGCCAGCAGTTTTACAGGATATAGCAATCAGCCCCAGCATTTT. This gives the protein CASSFTGYSNQPQHF.

The sample holds a few counts of this clone. Its ends do not fully match the called genes, so a read error is possible. The chain carries TRBV5-1 and TRBJ1-1; maybe TRBD1 (6 bases). CDR1 and CDR2 from the germline V gene are SGHRS and YFSETQ. The CDR3 spans 13 residues. CDR3 residues: CASSFGQNAEAFF. The CDR3 DNA reads TGCGCCAGCAGCTTCGGACAGAACGCTGAAGCTTTCTTT.

The rearrangement links TRBV5-1 to TRBJ1-2, with TRBD1 matching over 11 bases. Germline V CDR1 and CDR2: SGHRS, YFSETQ. Trimming cost V 4 bases and J 3 bases; bases outside gene matches: 11. The CDR3 is made up of 17 amino acids. The CDR3 loop is CASSHRTGGGIYYGYTF. CDR3 coding DNA: TGCGCCAGCAGCCACCGGACAGGGGGCGGAATCTACTATGGCTACACCTTC.

The chain combines TRBV5-1 with TRBJ2-5; tentatively, D is TRBD1 (6 bases). Trimming shortened V by 2 bases and J by 3 bases, and 11 bases separated the two germline ends. CDR1 SGHRS and CDR2 YFSETQ come from the germline V gene. This CDR3 comprises 14 residues. The CDR3 nucleotides read TGCGCCAGCAGCTTAGCCAGGGGAAAAGAGACCCAGTACTTC. This encodes CASSLARGKETQYF.

In the case of this clone: An end of the junction does not agree with germline; a read error may underlie this. The V call is TRBV27, the J call TRBJ1-2, with 10 bases aligning to TRBD1. Germline CDR1 and CDR2: MNHEY and SMNVEV (reference sequence). The CDR3 sequence is 14 residues long. CDR3: CASSHRDRGYGYPF. The CDR3 coding sequence is TGTGCCAGCAGTCACCGGGACAGGGGCTATGGCTACCCCTTC.

This chain connects TRBV6-5 to TRBJ2-7, with 10 bases identical to TRBD2. From germline, CDR1 is MNHEY and CDR2 SVGAGI. V shed 2 bases, J shed 2 bases, and the junction held 3 bases outside the gene matches. The CDR3 has 15 residues. CDR3 amino acids: CASSYDLAGAYEQYF. The CDR3 region has the DNA TGTGCCAGCAGTTACGATCTAGCGGGGGCCTACGAGCAGTACTTC.

The V gene is TRBV7-9, the J gene TRBJ1-1; TRBD1 is a possible D gene (5 bases). Trimming left V 2 bases short and J 6 bases short, with 7 bases between. The CDR3 runs to 12 residues. Germline values: CDR1 SEHNR, CDR2 FQNEAQ (reference sequence). The CDR3 DNA is TGTGCCAGCAGCTTAAAGGGGTCTGAAGCTTTCTTT. It codes for CASSLKGSEAFF.

In DNA, the CDR3 is TGTGCCAGCAGCGAATACCCAGGGGGAAGGTCCGGGGAGCTGTTTTTT. Its translation is CASSEYPGGRSGELFF. The chain recombines TRBV9 with TRBJ2-2; 7 bases align to TRBD1. Trimming removed 3 bases from V and 6 bases from J; junction bases left unmatched: 11. CDR3 length: 16 residues. Germline lookup yields CDR1 SGDLS and CDR2 YYNGEE.

The V and J genes are TRBV5-1 and TRBJ2-7; no definite D call. The length of the CDR3 is 14 residues. The V gene lost 1 base and the J gene lost 6 bases, with 14 bases spanning the gap. CDR1 is SGHRS and CDR2 is YFSETQ in the germline V gene. CDR3 sequence (DNA): TGCGCCAGCAGCTTGCTCCCTAACGGTAGCGAGCAGTACTTC. It is translated as CASSLLPNGSEQYF.

The chain recombines TRBV9 with TRBJ2-3; TRBD2 matches 13 bases. Germline V gene data show CDR1 as SGDLS and CDR2 as YYNGEE. The CDR3 totals 16 residues. V lost 0 bases, J lost 5 bases, and 3 bases stayed unmatched. The CDR3 protein is CASSVERTSGRDTQYF. CDR3 nucleotide sequence: TGTGCCAGCAGCGTAGAAAGGACTAGCGGGAGAGATACGCAGTATTTT.

The CDR3 protein is CASSERRATNEAFF. The CDR3 nucleotides read TGTGCCAGCAGTGAAAGGCGGGCCACCAATGAAGCTTTCTTT. The rearrangement joins TRBV6-1 to TRBJ1-1, with D hard to call. The germline CDR1 and CDR2 sequences are MNHNS and SASEGT. The CDR3 has 14 residues. V was pared by 2 bases and J by 7 bases, with 14 bases between.

The J gene is TRBJ2-7, the V gene TRBV27; TRBD1 matches at 7 bases. V shed 5 bases and J 6 bases; nucleotides not matched to a gene: 13. Germline lookup yields CDR1 MNHEY and CDR2 SMNVEV (reference sequence). The CDR3 runs 15 residues. CDR3 nucleotide sequence: TGTGCCAGCAGTGATGCTAACCGGGACAGCCCCGAGCAGTACTTC. This codes for CASSDANRDSPEQYF.

This clone was seen a handful of times. This chain connects TRBV7-9 to TRBJ2-1; 8 positions match TRBD2. Germline loops: CDR1 SEHNR, CDR2 FQNEAQ (reference sequence). V shed 2 bases, J shed 7 bases, and the junction held 13 bases outside the gene matches. This CDR3 comprises 17 residues. CDR3 amino acids: CASSLPVSGRHANEQFF. CDR3 nucleotides: TGTGCCAGCAGCTTACCAGTCAGCGGGAGACACGCGAATGAGCAGTTCTTC.

V usage is TRBV25-1 and J usage is TRBJ1-1, with unresolved D. Trimming left V 5 bases short and J 5 bases short, with 6 bases between. Per the germline V gene, CDR1 is MGHDK and CDR2 is SYGVNS. The CDR3 is made up of 11 amino acids. CDR3 loop: CASSSGTEAFF. CDR3 nucleotides: TGTGCCAGCAGTAGCGGGACTGAAGCTTTCTTT.

The chain links TRBV5-6 to TRBJ1-5; a possible D gene is TRBD1 (6 bases). V was shortened by 1 base and J by 1 base, with 18 bases between the two germline ends. Germline V gene lookup returns CDR1 SGHDT and CDR2 YYEEEE. This CDR3 has 18 residues. CDR3 DNA: TGTGCCAGCAGCTTGTTCCAGGGGATCGGGCTGAGCAATCAGCCCCAGCATTTT. Residues: CASSLFQGIGLSNQPQHF.